The rows below give T cell receptor beta chains drawn from one sample of a study of immune cell composition in non-small cell lung cancer. Data came from immunoSEQ multiplex PCR; TCRdb stores just in-frame clones and leaves some out. This sample carries 2,900 or so clones, approximately 80% of them seen once, and the ten largest clones take 4.7%. Sequencing was done on a sample of lung tumor tissue. The receptors come from a human donor with non-small cell lung cancer. Both conserved end residues are part of each CDR3. A D gene is named only where the DNA matches it firmly. For some rows the clone size is stated as once, few or many, or as a class when expanded; others skip it.

TRBV2	.	TRBJ1-5	.	TGTGCCAGCAAGTTGTGGAGGGACAATCAGCCCCAGCATTTT	CASKLWRDNQPQHF
TRBV18	few	TRBJ2-2	.	TGTGCCAGCTCACCTAGCAGGGGGGCCACCGGGGAGCTGTTTTTT	CASSPSRGATGELFF
TRBV7-6	.	TRBJ2-5	.	TGTGCCAGCAGACTAGAAGAGACCCAGTACTTC	CASRLEETQYF
TRBV4-1	.	TRBJ2-7	TRBD2	TGCGCCAGCAGCCAAGGGACTAGTGACGAGCAGTACTTC	CASSQGTSDEQYF
TRBV7-6	.	TRBJ2-7	TRBD1	TGTGCCAGCAGCTGGGGGACAGCGGCCTACGAGCAGTACTTC	CASSWGTAAYEQYF
TRBV12-2	.	TRBJ1-1	.	TGTGCAAGTCGCTTCTCGAACACTGAAGCTTTCTTT	CASRFSNTEAFF
TRBV12-5	.	TRBJ2-2	.	TGTGCTAGTGCCAAGGATGGGGGCCTTAGCTCCGGGGAGCTGTTTTTT	CASAKDGGLSSGELFF
TRBV6-5	once	TRBJ1-3	.	TGTGCCAGCAGTTACCAGGGCATGGACTCTGGAAACACCATATATTTT	CASSYQGMDSGNTIYF
TRBV5-4	.	TRBJ2-2	.	TGTGCCAGCAGCCAGGACGGCGGGATACGGTTCTCGAACACCGGGGAGCTGTTTTTT	CASSQDGGIRFSNTGELFF
TRBV2	.	TRBJ2-5	.	TGTGCCAGCTCCAGGGAGACCCAGTACTTC	CASSRETQYF
TRBV19	.	TRBJ2-3	TRBD2	TGTGCCAGTAGGCCTACGGGAGGGCTAGATACGCAGTATTTT	CASRPTGGLDTQYF
TRBV10-3	.	TRBJ2-7	TRBD2	TGTGCCATCAGTGAGTCGGGGCGGGGGGGACAGTCAAACTACGAGCAGTACTTC	CAISESGRGGQSNYEQYF
TRBV5-4	.	TRBJ2-5	TRBD2	TGTGCCAGCAGCTTTGACCCAGCGGGAGCGGTAGAGACCCAGTACTTC	CASSFDPAGAVETQYF
TRBV11-2	once	TRBJ2-7	.	TGTGCCAGCAGCTCACTAAGCTCCTACGAGCAGTACTTC	CASSSLSSYEQYF
TRBV7-6	.	TRBJ2-7	.	TGTGCCAGCAGCTTGGGGGGATTCGACGAGCAGTACTTC	CASSLGGFDEQYF
TRBV30	.	TRBJ2-5	TRBD2	TGTGCCTGGAGGGGTGGGACTAATGGCCGAGGTCTGCAAGAGACCCAGTACTTC	CAWRGGTNGRGLQETQYF
TRBV30	.	TRBJ1-1	.	TGTGCCTGGTCCGAGGGGGATGGCACTGAAGCTTTCTTT	CAWSEGDGTEAFF
TRBV4-2	.	TRBJ1-4	.	TGTGCCAGCAGCCAGGAGGGGGGGGGAACCGGGACACTAAATGAAAAACTGTTTTTT	CASSQEGGGTGTLNEKLFF
TRBV6-1	.	TRBJ2-1	.	TGTGCCAGCAGTGAAGCTAGCGGCTCCTACAATGAGCAGTTCTTC	CASSEASGSYNEQFF
TRBV5-6	.	TRBJ1-3	.	TGTGCCAGCAGCTTGGCCCCTGGACTGTCCTCTGGAAACACCATATATTTT	CASSLAPGLSSGNTIYF
TRBV5-4	large	TRBJ1-1	TRBD1	TGTGCCAGCAGCTTGGGACAGGGGTTTAGTACTGAAGCTTTCTTT	CASSLGQGFSTEAFF
TRBV19	few	TRBJ1-1	TRBD1	TGTGCCAGTAGTCCAGGACAGGGATGGACTGAAGCTTTCTTT	CASSPGQGWTEAFF